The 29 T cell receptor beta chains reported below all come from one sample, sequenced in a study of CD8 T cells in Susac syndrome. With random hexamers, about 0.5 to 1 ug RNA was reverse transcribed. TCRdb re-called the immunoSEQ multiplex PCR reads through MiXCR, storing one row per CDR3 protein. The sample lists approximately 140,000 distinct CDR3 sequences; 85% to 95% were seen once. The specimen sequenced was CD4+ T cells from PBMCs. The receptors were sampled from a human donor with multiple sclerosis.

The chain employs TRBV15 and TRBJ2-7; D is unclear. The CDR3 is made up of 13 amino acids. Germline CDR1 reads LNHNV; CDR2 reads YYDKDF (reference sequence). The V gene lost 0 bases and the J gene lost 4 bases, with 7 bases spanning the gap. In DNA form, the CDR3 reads TGTGCCACCAGCAGAGATCTCCATTACGAGCAGTACTTC. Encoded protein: CATSRDLHYEQYF.

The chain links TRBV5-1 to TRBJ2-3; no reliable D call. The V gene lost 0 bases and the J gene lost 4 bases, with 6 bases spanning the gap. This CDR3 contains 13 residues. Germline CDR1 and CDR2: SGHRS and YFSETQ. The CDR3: CASSLETSDTQYF. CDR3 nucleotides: TGCGCCAGCAGCTTGGAAACATCAGATACGCAGTATTTT.

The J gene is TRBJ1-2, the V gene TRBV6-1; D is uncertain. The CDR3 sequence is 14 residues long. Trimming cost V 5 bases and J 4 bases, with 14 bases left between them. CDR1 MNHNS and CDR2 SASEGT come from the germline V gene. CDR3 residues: CASSTTSQSYGYTF. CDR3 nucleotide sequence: TGTGCCAGCAGTACAACGTCCCAATCCTATGGCTACACCTTC.

CDR3 residues: CASSQGGVGAVSSYEQYF. The CDR3 DNA reads as TGTGCCAGCAGCCAGGGGGGTGTAGGGGCCGTCAGCTCCTACGAGCAGTACTTC. This sequence joins TRBV7-3 and TRBJ2-7; D might be TRBD1 (7 bases). The V and J ends lost 5 bases and 0 bases respectively, with 23 bases between them. The CDR3 has 18 residues. Germline V gives CDR1 SGHTA, CDR2 FQGTGA.

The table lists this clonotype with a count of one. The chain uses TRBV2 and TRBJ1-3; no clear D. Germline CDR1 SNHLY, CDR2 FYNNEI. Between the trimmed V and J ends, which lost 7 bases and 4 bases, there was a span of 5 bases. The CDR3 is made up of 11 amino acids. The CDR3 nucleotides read TGTGCCAGCACTCGGGGAAACACCATATATTTT. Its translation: CASTRGNTIYF. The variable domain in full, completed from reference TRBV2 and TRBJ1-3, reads EPEVTQTPSHQVTQMGQEVILRCVPISNHLYFYWYRQILGQKVEFLVSFYNNEISEKSEIFDDQFSVERPDGSNFTLKIRSTKLEDSAMYFCASTRGNTIYFGEGSWLTVV.

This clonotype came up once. The DNA of the CDR3 is TGTGCCTGGAGTGTACGGACAGGGGGTCTCAATCAGCCCCAGCATTTT. The encoded protein is CAWSVRTGGLNQPQHF. The chain uses TRBV30 and TRBJ1-5; the match to TRBD1 covers 10 bases. The CDR3 consists of 16 residues. After removal of 0 bases from V and 3 bases from J, the junction contained 5 bases not matched to a gene. The germline CDR1 and CDR2 sequences are GTSNPN and SVGIG (reference sequence).

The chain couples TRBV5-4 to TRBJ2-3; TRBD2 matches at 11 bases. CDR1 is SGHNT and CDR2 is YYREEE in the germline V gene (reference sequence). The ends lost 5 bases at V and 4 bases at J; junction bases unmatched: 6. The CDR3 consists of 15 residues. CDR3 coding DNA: TGTGCCAGCAGAAAACTAGCGGGAGATCCAGATACGCAGTATTTT. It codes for CASRKLAGDPDTQYF.

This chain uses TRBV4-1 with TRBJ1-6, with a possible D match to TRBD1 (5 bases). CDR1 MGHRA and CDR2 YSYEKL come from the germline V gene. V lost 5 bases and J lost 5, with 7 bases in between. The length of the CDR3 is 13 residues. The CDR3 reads CASSWDDNSPLHF. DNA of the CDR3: TGCGCCAGCAGCTGGGACGATAATTCACCCCTCCACTTT.

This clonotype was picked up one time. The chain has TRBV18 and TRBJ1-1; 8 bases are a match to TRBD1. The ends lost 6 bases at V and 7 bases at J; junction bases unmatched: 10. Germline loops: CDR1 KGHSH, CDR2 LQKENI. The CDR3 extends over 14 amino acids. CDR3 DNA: TGTGCCAGCTCCCGGACAGGGACGGTCGGTGAAGCTTTCTTT. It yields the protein CASSRTGTVGEAFF.

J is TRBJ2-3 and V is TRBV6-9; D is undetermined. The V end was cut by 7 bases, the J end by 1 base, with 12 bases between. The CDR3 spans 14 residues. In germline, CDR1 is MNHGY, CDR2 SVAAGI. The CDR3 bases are TGTGCCAGCACCTTCCTAACGCGCACAGATACGCAGTATTTT. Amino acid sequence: CASTFLTRTDTQYF.

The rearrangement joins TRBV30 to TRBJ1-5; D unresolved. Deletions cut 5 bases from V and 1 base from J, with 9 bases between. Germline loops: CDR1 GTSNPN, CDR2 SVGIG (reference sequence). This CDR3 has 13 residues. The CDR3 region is CAWSGISNQPQHF. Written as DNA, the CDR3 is TGTGCCTGGTCCGGGATCAGCAATCAGCCCCAGCATTTT.

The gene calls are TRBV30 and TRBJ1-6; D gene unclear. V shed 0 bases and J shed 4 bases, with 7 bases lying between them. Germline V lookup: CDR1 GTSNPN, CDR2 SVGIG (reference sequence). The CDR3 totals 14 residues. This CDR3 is CAWSVEGYNSPLHF. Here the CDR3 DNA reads TGTGCCTGGAGTGTAGAAGGGTATAATTCACCCCTCCACTTT.

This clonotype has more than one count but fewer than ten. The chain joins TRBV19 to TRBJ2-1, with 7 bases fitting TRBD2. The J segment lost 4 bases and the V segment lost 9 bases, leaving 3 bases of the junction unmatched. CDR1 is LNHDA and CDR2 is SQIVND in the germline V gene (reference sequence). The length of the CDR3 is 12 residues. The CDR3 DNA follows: TGTGCCAGCCGGCGGGGGTACAATGAGCAGTTCTTC. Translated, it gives CASRRGYNEQFF.

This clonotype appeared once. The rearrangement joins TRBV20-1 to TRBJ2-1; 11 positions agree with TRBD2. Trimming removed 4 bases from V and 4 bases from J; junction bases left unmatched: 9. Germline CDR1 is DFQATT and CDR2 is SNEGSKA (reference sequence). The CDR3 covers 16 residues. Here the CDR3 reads CSAKSLAGGLYNEQFF. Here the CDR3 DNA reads TGCAGTGCTAAATCCCTAGCGGGGGGCTTGTACAATGAGCAGTTCTTC.

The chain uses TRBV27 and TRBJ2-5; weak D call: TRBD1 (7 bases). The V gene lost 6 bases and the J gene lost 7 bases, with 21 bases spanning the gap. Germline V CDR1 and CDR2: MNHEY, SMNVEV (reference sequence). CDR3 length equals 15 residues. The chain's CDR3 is CASSFRGVGMATQYF. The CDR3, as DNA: TGTGCCAGCAGCTTCAGGGGGGTGGGGATGGCGACCCAGTACTTC.

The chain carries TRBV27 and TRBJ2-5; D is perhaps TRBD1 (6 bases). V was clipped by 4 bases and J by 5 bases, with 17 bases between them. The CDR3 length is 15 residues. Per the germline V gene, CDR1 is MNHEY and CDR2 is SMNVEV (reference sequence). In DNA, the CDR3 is TGTGCCAGCAGTTCACTTAGAGACAGGCTGGAGACCCAGTACTTC. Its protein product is CASSSLRDRLETQYF.

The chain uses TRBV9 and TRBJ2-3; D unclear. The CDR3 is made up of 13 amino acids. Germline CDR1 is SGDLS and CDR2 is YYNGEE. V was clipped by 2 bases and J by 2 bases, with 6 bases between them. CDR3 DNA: TGTGCCAGCAGCGTCCGGTTCACAGATACGCAGTATTTT. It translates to CASSVRFTDTQYF.

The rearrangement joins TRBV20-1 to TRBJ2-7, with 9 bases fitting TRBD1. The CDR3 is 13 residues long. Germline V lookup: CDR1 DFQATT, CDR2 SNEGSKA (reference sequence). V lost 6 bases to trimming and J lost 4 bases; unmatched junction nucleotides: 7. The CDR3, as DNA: TGCAGTGCCAAGGCGGGACAGGGTTACGAGCAGTACTTC. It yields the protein CSAKAGQGYEQYF.

The CDR3 protein is CSAMTRETQYF. CDR3 bases: TGCAGTGCTATGACTCGGGAGACCCAGTACTTC. The chain joins TRBV20-1 to TRBJ2-5; D uncertain. CDR1 DFQATT and CDR2 SNEGSKA come from the germline V gene (reference sequence). The CDR3 totals 11 residues. V was cut by 4 bases and J by 5 bases, with 8 bases left in between.

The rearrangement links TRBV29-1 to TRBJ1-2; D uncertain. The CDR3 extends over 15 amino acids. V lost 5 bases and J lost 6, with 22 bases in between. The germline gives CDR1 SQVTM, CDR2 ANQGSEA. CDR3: CSVKNAGSRGDGYTF. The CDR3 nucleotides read TGCAGCGTTAAAAACGCCGGGAGCCGAGGAGATGGCTACACCTTC.

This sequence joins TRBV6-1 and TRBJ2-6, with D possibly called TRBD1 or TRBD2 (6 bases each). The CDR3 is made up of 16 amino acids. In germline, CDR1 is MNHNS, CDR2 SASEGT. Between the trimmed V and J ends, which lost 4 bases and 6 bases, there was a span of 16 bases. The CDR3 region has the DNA TGTGCCAGCAGTGGTACCGGGGGCGCGAAGGCCAACGTCCTGACTTTC. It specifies CASSGTGGAKANVLTF.

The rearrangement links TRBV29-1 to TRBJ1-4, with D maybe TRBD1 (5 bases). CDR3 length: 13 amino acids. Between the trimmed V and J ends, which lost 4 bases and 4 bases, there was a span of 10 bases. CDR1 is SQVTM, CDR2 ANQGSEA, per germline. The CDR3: CSVAADNNEKLFF. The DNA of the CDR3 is TGCAGCGTTGCGGCGGACAATAATGAAAAACTGTTTTTT. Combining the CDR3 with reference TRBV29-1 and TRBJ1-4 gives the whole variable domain SAVISQKPSRDICQRGTSLTIQCQVDSQVTMMFWYRQQPGQSLTLIATANQGSEATYESGFVIDKFPISRPNLTFSTLTVSNMSPEDSSIYLCSVAADNNEKLFFGSGTQLSVL.

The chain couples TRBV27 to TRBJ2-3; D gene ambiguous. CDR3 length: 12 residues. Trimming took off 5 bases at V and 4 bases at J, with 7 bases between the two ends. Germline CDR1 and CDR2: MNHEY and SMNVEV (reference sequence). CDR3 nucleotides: TGTGCCAGCAGTCCAAAATCAGATACGCAGTATTTT. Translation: CASSPKSDTQYF.

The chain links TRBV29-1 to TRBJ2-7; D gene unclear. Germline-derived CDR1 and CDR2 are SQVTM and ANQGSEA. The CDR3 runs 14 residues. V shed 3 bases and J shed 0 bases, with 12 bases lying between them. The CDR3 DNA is TGCAGCGTTGAGTTGGCGAGGAGCTCCTACGAGCAGTACTTC. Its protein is CSVELARSSYEQYF.

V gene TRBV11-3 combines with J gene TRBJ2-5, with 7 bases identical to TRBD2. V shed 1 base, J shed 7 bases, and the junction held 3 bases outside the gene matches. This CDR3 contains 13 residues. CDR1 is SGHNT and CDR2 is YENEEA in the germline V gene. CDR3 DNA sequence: TGTGCCAGCAGCTTAGTGTCGGGGGGGACCCAGTACTTC. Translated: CASSLVSGGTQYF.

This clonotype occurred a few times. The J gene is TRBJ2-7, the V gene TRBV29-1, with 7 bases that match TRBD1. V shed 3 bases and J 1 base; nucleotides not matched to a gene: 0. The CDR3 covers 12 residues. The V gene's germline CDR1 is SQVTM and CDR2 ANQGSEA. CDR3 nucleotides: TGCAGCGTTGAGGGACAGTCCTACGAGCAGTACTTC. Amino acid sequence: CSVEGQSYEQYF.

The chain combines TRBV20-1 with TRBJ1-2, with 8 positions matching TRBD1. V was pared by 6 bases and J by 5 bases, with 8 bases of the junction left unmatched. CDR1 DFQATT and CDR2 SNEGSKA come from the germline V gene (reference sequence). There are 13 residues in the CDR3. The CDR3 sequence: CSATTGQGYGYTF. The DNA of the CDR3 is TGCAGTGCCACGACAGGACAGGGATATGGCTACACCTTC.

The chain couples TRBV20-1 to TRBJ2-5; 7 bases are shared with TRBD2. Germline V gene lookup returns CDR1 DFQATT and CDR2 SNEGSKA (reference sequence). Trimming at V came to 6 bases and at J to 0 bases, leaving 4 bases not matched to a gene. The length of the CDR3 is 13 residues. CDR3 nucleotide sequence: TGCAGTGCCAACCTAGCGGACCAAGAGACCCAGTACTTC. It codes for CSANLADQETQYF.

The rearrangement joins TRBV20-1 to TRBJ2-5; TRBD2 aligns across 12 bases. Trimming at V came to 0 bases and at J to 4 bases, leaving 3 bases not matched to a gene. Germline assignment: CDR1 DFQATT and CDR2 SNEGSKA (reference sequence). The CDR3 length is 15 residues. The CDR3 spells CSARETSGRRETQYF. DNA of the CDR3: TGCAGTGCTAGAGAGACTAGCGGGAGACGAGAGACCCAGTACTTC.